This T cell receptor beta chain was documented in a study of T cell responses to AZD1222 COVID-19 vaccine. CDR1 is MNHEY and CDR2 is SVGAGI in the germline V gene. After removal of 10 bases from V and 5 bases from J, the junction contained 8 bases not matched to a gene. This CDR3 spans 14 amino acids. General study points: Increased Spike-specific TCR breadth and depth were observed after two AZD1222 doses. Mapped onto spike, vaccine-associated CD4 TCRs spanned it and were dominant at 160-218 and 743-854.

As to this clone: Its antigen is unidentified.

Samples with a second dose at about 4 or about 12 weeks were pooled together. The table came from immunoSEQ multiplex PCR; TCRdb's copy has only in-frame clones and leaves some out. The sample records 150,000 to 200,000 clones, about 90% being singletons. The J gene is TRBJ1-2, the V gene TRBV6-5, with TRBD1 matching 12 bases. Sequencing used peripheral blood, obtained 28 days after the second AZD1222 dose. The TCR was taken from an adult who received the AZD1222 COVID-19 vaccine. The CDR3: CATSPGQGAYGYTF. The CDR3 DNA is TGTGCCACGAGTCCGGGACAGGGGGCGTATGGCTACACCTTC.